This TCR beta chain was retrieved from a study of blood T cells in healthy people across ages. This clonotype was found a few times. Its target is unknown. Given a much more abundant clone one base away, this may be a read error. Regarding the study as a whole: TCR beta diversity per million T cells fell roughly linearly with age.

RNA extraction gave at least 5 micrograms of total RNA per sample. Using a J-beta primer mix together with a sample-barcoded 5' primer, a second PCR was run for 7 to 11 cycles. From each sample, at least 2.5 million paired-end reads containing CDR3 were obtained. TCRdb processed the 5' RACE reads anew with MiXCR; each CDR3 protein has one entry. The profile shows 850,000 or so distinct CDR3 sequences, less than 35% of them singletons. The sequence came from a woman of 80 years or more in good health. What was sequenced was blood.

The CDR3 spells CSGGDGGEQYF. Written as DNA, the CDR3 is TGCAGTGGAGGGGATGGGGGAGAGCAGTACTTC. This chain links TRBV20-1 with TRBJ2-7, with D tentatively TRBD1 or TRBD2 (5 bases each). The CDR3 contains 11 residues. The V gene lost 7 bases and the J gene lost 7 bases, with 14 bases spanning the gap. Germline values: CDR1 DFQATT, CDR2 SNEGSKA (reference sequence).